The present TCR beta chain was sequenced within a study of tumor-infiltrating lymphocytes in glioblastoma multiforme. Only one count was recorded for this clonotype. CDR1 is SGHAT, CDR2 FQNNGV, per germline. Between the trimmed V and J ends, which lost 6 bases and 4 bases, there was a span of 19 bases. The CDR3 runs to 16 residues. Multiple V-beta primers and a C-beta primer amplified TCRB from RNA. TCRdb used MiXCR to reprocess the multiplex PCR reads, holding one entry per CDR3 protein. The table records 20,000 or so distinct CDR3 sequences, just under 70% of them present only once. The chain joins TRBV11-2 to TRBJ2-1; D may be TRBD2 (5 bases). Input material: peripheral blood. This TCR came from a male donor with glioblastoma. CDR3 in amino acids: CASSSLRGANYNEQFF. The CDR3 nucleotides read TGTGCCAGCAGTAGTCTCCGGGGAGCGAATTACAATGAGCAGTTCTTC.